Following are 19 T cell receptor beta chains from one sample sequenced in a study of blood T cell repertoires in COVID-19. Generated by immunoSEQ multiplex PCR, the TCRdb table keeps only in-frame clones and is missing some. The table includes 75,000 to 95,000 clones, 70% to 90% detected once. The source material was peripheral blood. Source of these receptors: an elderly woman with acute or convalescent COVID-19.

The J gene is TRBJ2-7, the V gene TRBV28, with a weak D call TRBD1 (5 bases). Germline CDR1 and CDR2: MDHEN and SYDVKM. Trimming pared 7 bases from V and 3 bases from J, leaving 16 bases between. The CDR3 is 14 residues long. The CDR3: CASTPWQGYYEQYF. The DNA for the CDR3 is TGTGCCAGCACCCCCTGGCAGGGATACTACGAGCAGTACTTC.

CDR3: CASSPFLGRITGELFF. The DNA of the CDR3 is TGTGCCAGCAGTCCCTTCTTGGGCAGAATCACCGGGGAGCTGTTTTTT. The chain carries TRBV6-6 and TRBJ2-2; D gene uncertain. This CDR3 comprises 16 residues. V lost 5 bases and J lost 4, with 17 bases in between. Germline V gene data show CDR1 as MNHNY and CDR2 as SVGAGI (reference sequence).

The chain combines TRBV3-1 (or the pseudogene TRBV3-2) with TRBJ2-5; tentative D call: TRBD2 (5 bases). Trimming shortened V by 3 bases and J by 5 bases, and 10 bases separated the two germline ends. The CDR3 has 13 amino acids. CDR1 is LGHDT and CDR2 is YNNKEL in the germline V gene (reference sequence). This CDR3 is CASSHLSGETQYF. The CDR3 region has the DNA TGTGCCAGCAGCCATCTCTCGGGGGAGACCCAGTACTTC.

Written as DNA, the CDR3 is TGTGCCAGCAGTGACCAGGACATACTCTATGGCTACACCTTC. This codes for CASSDQDILYGYTF. The chain carries TRBV25-1 and TRBJ1-2; tentative D call: TRBD1 (5 bases). Germline V gene data show CDR1 as MGHDK and CDR2 as SYGVNS. V gave up 3 bases and J gave up 4 bases, with 12 bases separating them. The CDR3 extends over 14 amino acids.

By proportion, this clone is medium-sized (0.01 to 0.1%). The chain employs TRBV2 and TRBJ2-7, with D perhaps TRBD1 (6 bases). Trimming stripped 4 bases from V and 2 bases from J, with 15 bases between. The germline V gene encodes CDR1 SNHLY and CDR2 FYNNEI. This CDR3 is 15 amino acids long. The CDR3 DNA follows: TGTGCCAGCAGTGGTAGGGGACACCGACCCTACGAGCAGTACTTC. Protein sequence: CASSGRGHRPYEQYF. The full variable domain, rest sourced from reference TRBV2 and TRBJ2-7, is EPEVTQTPSHQVTQMGQEVILRCVPISNHLYFYWYRQILGQKVEFLVSFYNNEISEKSEIFDDQFSVERPDGSNFTLKIRSTKLEDSAMYFCASSGRGHRPYEQYFGPGTRLTVT.

The chain carries TRBV4-1 and TRBJ2-3; D not resolved. This CDR3 spans 12 amino acids. The V gene's germline CDR1 is MGHRA and CDR2 YSYEKL. Trimming took 3 bases from V and 6 from J, leaving 7 bases between them. CDR3 sequence reads: CASSHLQDTQYF. CDR3 DNA sequence: TGCGCCAGCAGCCACCTTCAGGATACGCAGTATTTT.

The chain is built from TRBV19 and TRBJ1-6; 7 bases agree with TRBD1. V lost 3 bases and J lost 0; bases outside the gene matches: 5. CDR3 length: 17 residues. CDR1 is LNHDA and CDR2 is SQIVND in the germline V gene (reference sequence). CDR3 coding DNA: TGTGCCAGTAGTATCTCGGGACAGAGCTCCTATAATTCACCCCTCCACTTT. Translation gives CASSISGQSSYNSPLHF.

This clone was counted a few times. The chain joins TRBV5-4 to TRBJ1-1, with 9 positions matching TRBD1. V was clipped by 1 base and J by 4 bases; unmatched bases: 5. The CDR3 extends over 15 amino acids. The germline gives CDR1 SGHNT, CDR2 YYREEE (reference sequence). For the CDR3, the DNA is TGTGCCAGCAGCTTGTTGACAGGGGGGAGCACTGAAGCTTTCTTT. Translated, it gives CASSLLTGGSTEAFF.

There are a few counts of this clone. The chain uses TRBV18 and TRBJ2-2; D perhaps matches TRBD1 (5 bases). Per germline, CDR1 KGHSH and CDR2 LQKENI. This CDR3 has 14 residues. Trimming took off 2 bases at V and 5 bases at J, with 9 bases between the two ends. The CDR3 DNA reads as TGTGCCAGCTCACCAAACCCAGGGACCGGGGAGCTGTTTTTT. Its protein is CASSPNPGTGELFF. The whole variable domain, remainder taken from reference TRBV18 and TRBJ2-2, is NAGVMQNPRHLVRRRGQEARLRCSPMKGHSHVYWYRQLPEEGLKFMVYLQKENIIDESGMPKERFSAEFPKEGPSILRIQQVVRGDSAAYFCASSPNPGTGELFFGEGSRLTVL.

The V call is TRBV5-1, the J call TRBJ2-7; 9 bases match TRBD2. This CDR3 is 14 amino acids long. The germline V gene encodes CDR1 SGHRS and CDR2 YFSETQ. V shed 4 bases and J 6 bases; nucleotides not matched to a gene: 8. The DNA of the CDR3 is TGCGCCAGCAGCGAGGGACTAGCCAGTGGCGAGCAGTACTTC. This codes for CASSEGLASGEQYF.

The chain couples TRBV3-1 (or the pseudogene TRBV3-2) to TRBJ2-2; 7 bases match TRBD1. Germline V gene lookup returns CDR1 LGHDT and CDR2 YNNKEL (reference sequence). With 2 bases clipped from V and 3 bases from J, the junction kept 3 bases outside the gene matches. The CDR3 consists of 15 residues. CDR3 coding DNA: TGTGCCAGCAGCCAAAAGGGGGCGCACACCGGGGAGCTGTTTTTT. Translation gives CASSQKGAHTGELFF.

The genes are TRBV11-3 and TRBJ2-1; perhaps TRBD2 as D (6 bases). The CDR3 consists of 16 residues. V was cut by 0 bases and J by 9 bases, with 18 bases left in between. The germline V gene encodes CDR1 SGHNT and CDR2 YENEEA. The CDR3 nucleotides read TGTGCCAGCAGCTTAGATGTTGGTGGGGGAGGCGTTGAGCAGTTCTTC. Its protein is CASSLDVGGGGVEQFF.

The gene calls are TRBV6-5 and TRBJ1-4, with 7 bases aligning to TRBD1. Losses at the gene ends were 7 bases for V and 6 bases for J; bases not matched to a gene: 8. The CDR3 consists of 14 residues. From germline, CDR1 is MNHEY and CDR2 SVGAGI. The DNA of the CDR3 is TGTGCCAGCACGCGGAGACAGGGCTATGAAAAACTGTTTTTT. This codes for CASTRRQGYEKLFF.

The chain carries TRBV4-1 and TRBJ2-1, with a possible D match to TRBD2 (5 bases). The CDR3 is 18 residues long. Germline lookup yields CDR1 MGHRA and CDR2 YSYEKL. Trimming shortened V by 2 bases and J by 0 bases, and 17 bases separated the two germline ends. The CDR3 DNA reads TGCGCCAGCAGCCAAAAGCCTTTGGAGGTCCTCTCCTACAATGAGCAGTTCTTC. Amino acids: CASSQKPLEVLSYNEQFF.

The rearrangement joins TRBV4-2 to TRBJ2-2, with TRBD1 matching 11 bases. The V gene's germline CDR1 is LGHNA and CDR2 YNFKEQ. The CDR3 is 17 amino acids. V lost 1 base, J lost 7 bases, and 8 bases stayed unmatched. The DNA of the CDR3 is TGTGCCAGCAGCCAAGGGCCGGGACAGGGGGGAAGCGGGGAGCTGTTTTTT. Translating gives CASSQGPGQGGSGELFF.

The chain couples TRBV7-8 to TRBJ1-5, with a tentative D call TRBD1 (5 bases). V lost 1 base and J lost 3, with 10 bases in between. CDR1 and CDR2 (germline): SGHVS, FQNEAQ. This CDR3 contains 15 residues. CDR3 loop: CASSLVPGNNQPQHF. The CDR3 DNA reads as TGTGCCAGCAGCTTAGTTCCAGGGAACAATCAGCCCCAGCATTTT.

This clone has only one observation. This chain connects TRBV19 to TRBJ1-6; no clear D gene. In germline, CDR1 is LNHDA, CDR2 SQIVND (reference sequence). With 5 bases removed from V and 0 bases from J, the gap between germline ends came to 8 bases. The CDR3 sequence is 15 residues long. CDR3 protein: CASSVVSSYNSPLHF. In DNA form, the CDR3 reads TGTGCCAGTAGTGTGGTGAGCTCCTATAATTCACCCCTCCACTTT.

This rearrangement joins TRBV7-6 to TRBJ2-1; perhaps TRBD2 as D (6 bases). V was pared by 0 bases and J by 2 bases, with 8 bases between. This CDR3 has 15 residues. In germline, CDR1 is SGHVS, CDR2 FNYEAQ. The CDR3 spells CASSLAGGTYNEQFF. The DNA of the CDR3 is TGTGCCAGCAGCTTAGCGGGCGGGACCTACAATGAGCAGTTCTTC.

V is TRBV29-1 and J is TRBJ2-5; 9 nucleotides agree with TRBD2. Per germline, CDR1 SQVTM and CDR2 ANQGSEA. J was trimmed by 5 bases and V by 6 bases; bases with no gene match: 7. This CDR3 spans 13 amino acids. As DNA, the CDR3 is TGCAGCGTGGGCCTTAGCGGGGGCGAGACCCAGTACTTC. This sequence encodes CSVGLSGGETQYF.